These T cell receptor beta chains were read from a single sample in a study of identical twins. Each CDR3 protein is one row after TCRdb ran MiXCR on the 5' RACE reads. The data show hundreds of thousands of distinct CDR3 sequences, with 8.6% seen just once and around 0.95% held by the top ten. These data also formed part of another study, on yellow fever vaccine responses in identical twins.

Material: PBMCs. The receptors shown here come from a woman in her late teens or twenties in good health. The CDR3 runs from the conserved cysteine through the conserved F or W. The D gene is left open where the match is weak. Not all rows give a size; the values are once, few, many and, for expanded clones, a class.

CDR3 protein	CDR3 DNA	D gene	clone size	V gene	J gene
CASSTRGGHTQYF	TGTGCCAGCAGCACCCGAGGGGGACATACGCAGTATTTT	.	.	TRBV11-3	TRBJ2-3
CASSTILGFNEQFF	TGTGCCAGCAGCACCATACTAGGGTTCAATGAGCAGTTCTTC	.	few	TRBV7-9	TRBJ2-1
CAISDGTSGGLGEQFF	TGTGCCATCAGTGATGGGACTAGCGGGGGCCTGGGTGAGCAGTTCTTC	TRBD2	few	TRBV10-3	TRBJ2-1
CASSASGATDTQYF	TGTGCCAGCAGCGCGAGCGGTGCCACAGATACGCAGTATTTT	.	many	TRBV9	TRBJ2-3
CASSVVRGGHNEQFF	TGTGCCAGCAGCGTCGTTCGGGGGGGGCACAATGAGCAGTTCTTC	TRBD2	many	TRBV7-8	TRBJ2-1
CASSPRAGHSYEQYF	TGTGCCAGCAGCCCCCGGGCCGGGCACTCCTACGAGCAGTACTTC	.	few	TRBV4-2	TRBJ2-7
CASSARVSSGSTGELFF	TGTGCCAGCAGCGCGAGAGTTTCTAGCGGGAGTACAGGGGAGCTGTTTTTT	TRBD2	many	TRBV7-8	TRBJ2-2
CASSDLAGLRNEQFF	TGTGCCAGCAGTGATCTAGCGGGGCTCCGAAATGAGCAGTTCTTC	TRBD2	.	TRBV2	TRBJ2-1
CASSGDRGSPNYGYTF	TGTGCCAGCAGCGGGGACAGGGGAAGCCCTAACTATGGCTACACCTTC	TRBD1	few	TRBV12-3/TRBV12-4	TRBJ1-2
CASSSRRGAQPQHF	TGTGCCAGCAGTTCTCGGAGAGGGGCTCAGCCCCAGCATTTT	.	.	TRBV28	TRBJ1-5
CASSVGQGGQTQYF	TGCGCCAGCAGCGTGGGACAGGGCGGACAGACCCAGTACTTC	TRBD1	.	TRBV5-1	TRBJ2-5
CASSLGAGRTSRNQETQYF	TGCGCCAGCAGCTTGGGTGCCGGGCGGACTAGCCGGAACCAAGAGACCCAGTACTTC	TRBD2	few	TRBV5-1	TRBJ2-5
CASSYSGTGGRYTGELFF	TGTGCCAGCAGTTACTCAGGGACAGGGGGTCGGTACACCGGGGAGCTGTTTTTT	TRBD1	.	TRBV6-2/TRBV6-3	TRBJ2-2
CASSLFTWEIYSNQPQHF	TGTGCCAGCAGTTTATTTACTTGGGAGATCTATAGCAATCAGCCCCAGCATTTT	.	many	TRBV28	TRBJ1-5
CASRTRGGTSVTDTQYF	TGTGCCAGCAGGACAAGGGGCGGGACTAGCGTGACAGATACGCAGTATTTT	TRBD2	.	TRBV6-1	TRBJ2-3
CASSLVDSGSQYF	TGTGCCAGCAGCTTAGTTGATTCGGGGTCCCAGTACTTC	.	.	TRBV7-8	TRBJ2-5
CAIGAGGEQYF	TGTGCCATCGGTGCCGGGGGCGAGCAGTACTTC	.	many	TRBV10-3	TRBJ2-7
CASSLRHNTGELFF	TGTGCCAGCAGTTTACGTCACAACACCGGGGAGCTGTTTTTT	.	many	TRBV12-3/TRBV12-4	TRBJ2-2
CASMIPGQYGYTF	TGTGCCAGCATGATCCCGGGGCAATATGGCTACACCTTC	.	.	TRBV6-1	TRBJ1-2
CASSLALPPTDTQYF	TGCGCCAGCAGCTTGGCTCTACCACCCACAGATACGCAGTATTTT	.	many	TRBV5-1	TRBJ2-3
CASSLKGHSSGGASYNEQFF	TGTGCCAGCAGCTTAAAGGGGCACTCTAGCGGGGGGGCCTCCTACAATGAGCAGTTCTTC	TRBD2	.	TRBV11-1	TRBJ2-1
CATSDSRGSSTDTQYF	TGTGCCACCAGTGATTCCAGGGGGTCTAGCACAGATACGCAGTATTTT	TRBD1	.	TRBV24-1	TRBJ2-3
CSARIVVGETQYF	TGCAGTGCTAGAATAGTGGTAGGGGAGACCCAGTACTTC	.	.	TRBV20-1	TRBJ2-5
CASSPDLAGGPRTDTQYF	TGTGCCAGCAGCCCAGATTTAGCGGGAGGGCCCCGCACAGATACGCAGTATTTT	TRBD2	.	TRBV11-1	TRBJ2-3
CASSNWGLPTYEQYF	TGTGCCAGCAGCAATTGGGGACTACCGACCTACGAGCAGTACTTC	TRBD2	few	TRBV5-6	TRBJ2-7
CSATRTSGEETQYF	TGCAGTGCTACTAGGACTAGCGGGGAAGAGACCCAGTACTTC	TRBD2	few	TRBV20-1	TRBJ2-5
CASSKDRGADTQYF	TGTGCCAGCAGCAAAGACAGGGGGGCAGATACGCAGTATTTT	TRBD1	many	TRBV11-3	TRBJ2-3